This T cell receptor beta chain originates from a study of T cell repertoires in ileal Crohn's disease. Across the whole study: About half of patients got postoperative therapy: about twelve thiopurines, over 15 anti-TNF.

Study-wide points: High-frequency clones were more common in sorted CD8 than CD4 cells. Compared with non-smokers, active smokers at surgery showed more clonal expansions.

Patients were adults with ileal or ileocolonic Crohn's disease needing resection. Regarding this clone: Its antigen is still unknown.

Some clones are missing from TCRdb's copy, which holds only in-frame ones; the method was immunoSEQ multiplex PCR. The sample has 15,000 to 20,000 clones; more than 85% are singletons. Germline lookup yields CDR1 SNHLY and CDR2 FYNNEI. The CDR3 is made up of 14 amino acids. The J segment lost 5 bases and the V segment lost 5 bases, leaving 6 bases of the junction unmatched. The chain has TRBV2 and TRBJ2-1, with TRBD2 matching over 7 bases. Sample: ileal tissue. The TCR was taken from an adult with Crohn's disease. CDR3 sequence reads: CASSPLAANNEQFF. The CDR3, as DNA: TGTGCCAGCAGTCCCCTAGCGGCAAACAATGAGCAGTTCTTC.